This T cell receptor beta chain was obtained from a study of T-cell reconstitution after alpha-beta-depleted transplantation in children. V was pared by 3 bases and J by 3 bases, with 14 bases between. Germline V lookup: CDR1 SGDLS, CDR2 YYNGEE. The CDR3 sequence is 15 residues long. Unique molecular identifiers were incorporated into the prepared TCRbeta library. In TCRdb, the PCR reads were re-called with MiXCR into one record per CDR3 protein. Here the sample spans 250,000 to 350,000 distinct CDR3 sequences, 9.9% being singletons. The chain combines TRBV9 with TRBJ2-3, with a possible D match to TRBD2 (6 bases). The sequence derives from a human donor who donated a stem cell graft to a child with SCID. The material sequenced was PBMCs from the stem cell graft donor, taken from the stem cell graft. This CDR3 is CASSGEGSGTDTQYF. The CDR3 DNA follows: TGTGCCAGCAGCGGAGAGGGGAGCGGGACAGATACGCAGTATTTT.